These 26 T cell receptor beta chains came from one sample sequenced in a study of blood T cell repertoires in COVID-19. Profiled with immunoSEQ multiplex PCR; TCRdb holds only in-frame clones, not every one. The top ten hold approximately 12% of the sample, which has under 130,000 clones, 84% seen once. Sequenced input: peripheral blood. The receptors derive from a human donor in a cohort sampled during active COVID-19.

The V call is TRBV18, the J call TRBJ1-3; D is ambiguous. Per germline, CDR1 KGHSH and CDR2 LQKENI. V was shortened by 6 bases and J by 0 bases, with 12 bases between the two germline ends. The length of the CDR3 is 15 residues. CDR3 in DNA: TGTGCCAGCTCTCCCCGAGAGGTCTCTGGAAACACCATATATTTT. Its translation: CASSPREVSGNTIYF.

The V call is TRBV5-1, the J call TRBJ1-1; 7 bases agree with TRBD1. J lost 1 base, V lost 5 bases, and 5 bases had no gene match. The CDR3 spans 14 residues. Germline V gene lookup returns CDR1 SGHRS and CDR2 YFSETQ. DNA of the CDR3: TGCGCCAGCAGGATGGGACAGCAGAACACTGAAGCTTTCTTT. This codes for CASRMGQQNTEAFF.

The rearrangement uses TRBV19 and TRBJ2-1; TRBD2 matches 7 bases. This CDR3 contains 17 residues. Per germline, CDR1 LNHDA and CDR2 SQIVND (reference sequence). Trimming at V came to 5 bases and at J to 0 bases, leaving 10 bases not matched to a gene. The CDR3 DNA reads TGTGCCAGTAGTGAATTTCCGCGGGGGAGCTCCTACAATGAGCAGTTCTTC. Residues: CASSEFPRGSSYNEQFF.

The chain employs TRBV21-1 and TRBJ2-2; TRBD2, the table's D call, was not compared with the DNA. TRBV21-1 is deemed a pseudogene. The CDR3 covers 16 residues. The CDR3 DNA follows: TGTGCCAGCCGGGGTAGCGGGGGGTTTAACACCGGGGAGCTGTTTTTT. Its protein product is CASRGSGGFNTGELFF.

This clone was seen only once. This chain connects TRBV27 to TRBJ1-1; TRBD1 is a possible D gene (5 bases). The CDR3 consists of 14 residues. The germline V gene has CDR1 MNHEY and CDR2 SMNVEV (reference sequence). Between the trimmed V and J ends, which lost 3 bases and 3 bases, there was a span of 11 bases. DNA of the CDR3: TGTGCCAGCAGTTTTCAGGGTGAATACACTGAAGCTTTCTTT. This codes for CASSFQGEYTEAFF.

Only one count was recorded for this clone. The rearrangement joins TRBV10-2 to TRBJ2-5, with 13 bases matching TRBD2. This CDR3 region has 17 residues. In germline, CDR1 is WSHSY, CDR2 SAAADI. The trim removed 5 bases at V and 4 bases at J, leaving 10 bases unmatched. The CDR3 loop is CASSLTSGGARPETQYF. In DNA form, the CDR3 reads TGCGCCAGCAGTCTAACTAGCGGGGGGGCCCGCCCAGAGACCCAGTACTTC.

This sequence joins TRBV6-5 and TRBJ1-1; TRBD1 aligns across 10 bases. The CDR3 runs 13 residues. Trimming cost V 6 bases and J 5 bases; bases outside gene matches: 3. CDR1 and CDR2 (germline): MNHEY, SVGAGI. The CDR3, as DNA: TGTGCCAGCAGGCGGACAGGGGGGACTGAAGCTTTCTTT. This sequence encodes CASRRTGGTEAFF.

The chain recombines TRBV27 with TRBJ2-2; weak D call: TRBD1 (6 bases). Germline CDR1 MNHEY, CDR2 SMNVEV (reference sequence). V was shortened by 6 bases and J by 6 bases, with 20 bases between the two germline ends. CDR3 length: 16 amino acids. Here the CDR3 reads CASRQGNQVRAGELFF. In DNA form, the CDR3 reads TGTGCCAGCAGGCAGGGGAATCAAGTTAGGGCCGGGGAGCTGTTTTTT.

The V and J genes are TRBV30 and TRBJ1-2; perhaps TRBD1 as D (6 bases). The CDR3 spans 13 residues. The germline V gene has CDR1 GTSNPN and CDR2 SVGIG (reference sequence). Trimming cost V 3 bases and J 3 bases, with 11 bases left between them. CDR3 nucleotides: TGTGCCTGGAGCGAAGACAGGTACTATGGCTACACCTTC. The encoded protein is CAWSEDRYYGYTF.

This clone has only one observation. The chain has TRBV7-8 and TRBJ1-4; D gene uncertain. V was shortened by 2 bases and J by 11 bases, with 9 bases between the two germline ends. The CDR3 length is 12 residues. CDR1 and CDR2 from the germline V gene are SGHVS and FQNEAQ. DNA of the CDR3: TGTGCCAGCAGCTTATTGCTGGAGAAACTGTTTTTT. The encoded protein is CASSLLLEKLFF.

This chain joins TRBV6-1 and TRBJ1-5; TRBD1 is a possible D gene (5 bases). Looked up from germline, CDR1 is MNHNS and CDR2 is SASEGT. The germline V and J ends were trimmed by 4 bases and 0 bases, with 13 bases remaining between them. The CDR3 loop spans 16 amino acids. The CDR3 region is CASSGVGGLSNQPQHF. In nucleotides, the CDR3 is TGTGCCAGCAGTGGGGTCGGGGGTCTTAGCAATCAGCCCCAGCATTTT.

The chain's CDR3 is CASSDDLGDTQYF. CDR3 nucleotide sequence: TGTGCCAGCAGTGACGATCTCGGGGATACGCAGTATTTT. The gene calls are TRBV6-4 and TRBJ2-3, with no clear D. The CDR3 contains 13 residues. Trimming removed 2 bases at V and 6 bases at J, with 9 bases between. Germline V CDR1 and CDR2: MRHNA, SNTAGT.

The chain combines TRBV5-1 with TRBJ1-1, with 7 bases aligning to TRBD1. The V and J ends lost 6 bases and 5 bases, in that order; junction bases with no gene match: 19. The length of the CDR3 is 17 residues. Germline CDR1 reads SGHRS; CDR2 reads YFSETQ. CDR3 bases: TGCGCCAGCACCCCAGGGGGGACTCTCAGGGTAAATACTGAAGCTTTCTTT. Amino acids: CASTPGGTLRVNTEAFF.

V gene TRBV2 combines with J gene TRBJ2-1; tentatively, D is TRBD2 (5 bases). Looked up from germline, CDR1 is SNHLY and CDR2 is FYNNEI. This CDR3 comprises 15 residues. The V end was cut by 2 bases, the J end by 0 bases, with 8 bases between. This chain's CDR3 is CASSELGSSYNEQFF. CDR3 coding DNA: TGTGCCAGCAGTGAACTGGGGAGCTCCTACAATGAGCAGTTCTTC.

The V call is TRBV5-4, the J call TRBJ2-5; 9 bases line up with TRBD2. The CDR3 has 15 amino acids. V gave up 0 bases and J gave up 5 bases; unmatched junction bases: 5. Per germline, CDR1 SGHNT and CDR2 YYREEE (reference sequence). The CDR3: CASSLDQRGAETQYF. CDR3 DNA: TGTGCCAGCAGCTTGGATCAGCGGGGGGCGGAGACCCAGTACTTC. The whole variable domain, remainder taken from reference TRBV5-4 and TRBJ2-5, is ETGVTQSPTHLIKTRGQQVTLRCSSQSGHNTVSWYQQALGQGPQFIFQYYREEENGRGNFPPRFSGLQFPNYSSELNVNALELDDSALYLCASSLDQRGAETQYFGPGTRLLVL.

This chain links TRBV18 with TRBJ2-1; D ambiguous. Between the trimmed V and J ends, which lost 2 bases and 8 bases, there was a span of 10 bases. This CDR3 spans 13 amino acids. Germline V gives CDR1 KGHSH, CDR2 LQKENI. CDR3 region: CASSPELGDEQFF. The CDR3 DNA follows: TGTGCCAGCTCACCAGAGCTCGGTGATGAGCAGTTCTTC.

The CDR3 is CASTTKVSGGDGELFF. CDR3 sequence (DNA): TGCGCCAGCACCACTAAGGTCAGCGGGGGTGACGGGGAGCTGTTTTTT. This sequence joins TRBV23-1 and TRBJ2-2; 8 nucleotides line up with TRBD2. TRBV23-1 has ORF status, its function being uncertain. V was pared by 7 bases and J by 7 bases, with 14 bases of the junction left unmatched. The CDR3 loop spans 16 amino acids.

This chain connects TRBV18 to TRBJ1-4; maybe TRBD1 (5 bases). The germline CDR1 and CDR2 sequences are KGHSH and LQKENI. This CDR3 is built from 13 residues. V was shortened by 3 bases and J by 8 bases, with 10 bases between the two germline ends. As DNA, the CDR3 is TGTGCCAGCTCACCCCAGGGTCGGGAAAAACTGTTTTTT. Translated, it gives CASSPQGREKLFF. The full variable domain, rest sourced from reference TRBV18 and TRBJ1-4, is NAGVMQNPRHLVRRRGQEARLRCSPMKGHSHVYWYRQLPEEGLKFMVYLQKENIIDESGMPKERFSAEFPKEGPSILRIQQVVRGDSAAYFCASSPQGREKLFFGSGTQLSVL.

The chain combines TRBV3-1 (or the pseudogene TRBV3-2) with TRBJ2-1; 10 bases align to TRBD2. CDR3 length equals 16 residues. The ends lost 1 base at V and 7 bases at J; junction bases unmatched: 7. CDR1 is LGHDT and CDR2 is YNNKEL in the germline V gene (reference sequence). The CDR3 coding sequence is TGTGCCAGCAGCCAAGCGGGAAGCGGGGGGGTGAATGAGCAGTTCTTC. It specifies CASSQAGSGGVNEQFF.

The DNA of the CDR3 is TGTGCCAGCAGCCATTCTATGAACACTGAAGCTTTCTTT. Its translation: CASSHSMNTEAFF. The chain joins TRBV14 to TRBJ1-1; D unresolved. V was cut by 3 bases and J by 0 bases, with 5 bases left in between. Germline loops: CDR1 SGHDN, CDR2 FVKESK. The CDR3 has 13 residues.

The chain has TRBV5-1 and TRBJ2-2; 7 bases match TRBD1. The germline V gene encodes CDR1 SGHRS and CDR2 YFSETQ. CDR3 size: 15 residues. V dropped 4 bases and J dropped 4; count of bases not matched to a gene: 7. CDR3 protein: CASSPTGTSTGELFF. DNA of the CDR3: TGCGCCAGCAGCCCGACAGGGACCTCCACCGGGGAGCTGTTTTTT.

This sequence joins TRBV7-6 and TRBJ1-1; possibly TRBD1 for D (5 bases). Deletions cut 5 bases from V and 4 bases from J, with 14 bases between. The CDR3 contains 14 residues. Germline-derived CDR1 and CDR2 are SGHVS and FNYEAQ. CDR3 coding DNA: TGTGCCAGCAGCCCCCGAGGTCAGGGCACTGAAGCTTTCTTT. Protein: CASSPRGQGTEAFF.

V and J are TRBV7-2 and TRBJ2-5; 10 bases agree with TRBD2. J gave up 2 bases and V 3 bases, and 3 bases lay outside the gene matches. The CDR3 loop spans 15 amino acids. Germline V CDR1 and CDR2: SGHTA, FQGNSA. The CDR3 loop is CASSFLLAGQETQYF. The CDR3 DNA is TGTGCCAGCAGCTTCCTACTAGCGGGACAAGAGACCCAGTACTTC.

This chain connects TRBV7-9 to TRBJ2-1, with 8 bases that match TRBD2. The length of the CDR3 is 17 residues. V trimming: 5 bases; J trimming: 6 bases; junction bases outside the gene matches: 15. CDR1 is SEHNR and CDR2 is FQNEAQ in the germline V gene (reference sequence). CDR3 amino acids: CASSPHPGGGWANEQFF. CDR3 bases: TGTGCCAGCAGCCCTCACCCCGGGGGGGGATGGGCCAATGAGCAGTTCTTC.

The chain combines TRBV19 with TRBJ2-1; 11 bases are shared with TRBD2. This CDR3 is 16 amino acids long. The V segment lost 6 bases and the J segment 6 bases; nucleotides outside the gene matches: 10. CDR1 is LNHDA, CDR2 SQIVND, per germline (reference sequence). The DNA of the CDR3 is TGTGCCAGTAGACTCGCCCTAGCGGGGGGAAGCAATGAGCAGTTCTTC. Protein sequence: CASRLALAGGSNEQFF.

This clone was detected only once. The gene calls are TRBV11-2 and TRBJ2-7, with 8 bases fitting TRBD1. CDR1 SGHAT and CDR2 FQNNGV come from the germline V gene. Unmatched junction bases numbered 8, after V lost 2 bases and J lost 2 bases. This CDR3 region has 16 residues. CDR3 region: CASSLSDRGQAYEQYF. The DNA of the CDR3 is TGTGCCAGCAGCTTATCCGACAGGGGCCAAGCCTACGAGCAGTACTTC.